The source of this T cell receptor beta chain is a study of radiotherapy plus CTLA-4 blockade in lung cancer. The study gave focal radiation plus ipilimumab CTLA-4 blockade to patients with chemo-refractory metastatic non-small-cell lung cancer. Clones were sequenced by immunoSEQ multiplex PCR, and TCRdb holds only the in-frame ones, with some missing. The repertoire consists of 58,000 or so clones, with roughly 80% occurring once and the leading ten covering about 15%. V lost 1 base and J lost 5, with 14 bases in between. There are 16 residues in the CDR3. Germline-derived CDR1 and CDR2 are LGHNA and YSLEER.

The sample here was peripheral blood, taken from a patient treated with radiotherapy plus ipilimumab. The receptor was derived from a human donor with non-small cell lung cancer who had a complete response to radiotherapy plus ipilimumab. The chain recombines TRBV4-3 with TRBJ2-2; tentative D call: TRBD1 (5 bases). The DNA for the CDR3 is TGCGCCAGCAGCCAAGGGACAACCGGACGGACCGGGGAGCTGTTTTTT. Translation gives CASSQGTTGRTGELFF.